One and the same sample provided the 19 T cell receptor beta chains below, sequenced in a study of T cells after posttransplantation cyclophosphamide. Clones were sequenced by immunoSEQ multiplex PCR, and TCRdb holds only the in-frame ones, with some missing. This repertoire holds 30,000 to 35,000 clones, and none appear only once. Sequences were obtained from PBMCs. These receptors were taken from a woman aged 45 to 65 in good health and a related stem cell transplant donor.

This clone was counted at least ten times. The chain links TRBV15 to TRBJ2-7; TRBD1 agrees at 7 bases. This CDR3 contains 15 residues. The junction had 12 bases not matched to a gene; V was cut back by 3 bases and J by 7 bases. Per the germline V gene, CDR1 is LNHNV and CDR2 is YYDKDF (reference sequence). CDR3 DNA: TGTGCCACCAGCAGGCGTGGGACAGTGCCTCTAGAGCAGTACTTC. This sequence encodes CATSRRGTVPLEQYF.

This clone has ten or more counts. V gene TRBV5-4 combines with J gene TRBJ1-4; D gene ambiguous. The V gene's germline CDR1 is SGHNT and CDR2 YYREEE (reference sequence). There are 15 residues in the CDR3. V was clipped by 0 bases and J by 6 bases, with 12 bases between them. CDR3 DNA: TGTGCCAGCAGCTTGGACTATGGAGGAGATGAAAAACTGTTTTTT. Translation gives CASSLDYGGDEKLFF.

V usage is TRBV5-4 and J usage is TRBJ2-5, with 8 bases identical to TRBD1. The CDR3 spans 15 residues. Trimming removed 4 bases from V and 7 bases from J; junction bases left unmatched: 12. Per the germline V gene, CDR1 is SGHNT and CDR2 is YYREEE (reference sequence). CDR3 residues: CASSPPTAGQGTQYF. CDR3 coding DNA: TGTGCCAGCAGCCCCCCGACAGCCGGACAGGGGACCCAGTACTTC.

This clone was observed many times. This chain joins TRBV27 and TRBJ1-1, with no clear D. CDR1 MNHEY and CDR2 SMNVEV come from the germline V gene (reference sequence). V shed 2 bases and J shed 8 bases, with 12 bases lying between them. CDR3 length: 13 residues. The CDR3 protein is CASSLTEFAEAFF. As DNA, the CDR3 is TGTGCCAGCAGTTTAACCGAATTTGCGGAAGCTTTCTTT.

The chain couples TRBV6-2 or TRBV6-3 to TRBJ2-3; 15 bases line up with TRBD2. Losses at the gene ends were 4 bases for V and 5 bases for J; bases not matched to a gene: 1. Germline V lookup: CDR1 MNHEY, CDR2 SVGEGT. The CDR3 is made up of 15 amino acids. For the CDR3, the DNA is TGTGCCAGCAGTTCGGGACTAGCGGGAGGAGATACGCAGTATTTT. Translated, it gives CASSSGLAGGDTQYF.

V usage is TRBV9 and J usage is TRBJ2-4; TRBD2 is a possible D gene (6 bases). The ends were cut back, 0 bases at V and 1 base at J, with 14 bases in the middle. The CDR3 totals 17 residues. The germline CDR1 and CDR2 sequences are SGDLS and YYNGEE. This CDR3 reads CASSVGPRGLAKNIQYF. The CDR3 DNA is TGTGCCAGCAGCGTAGGGCCGCGGGGACTCGCCAAAAACATTCAGTACTTC.

This clone was observed many times. Other nucleotide sequences from this sample produce the same CDR3. The V gene is TRBV12-3 or TRBV12-4, the J gene TRBJ2-5, with D possibly matching TRBD2 (6 bases). The CDR3 runs to 15 residues. Trimming left V 5 bases short and J 2 bases short, with 15 bases between. This CDR3 is CASSPPGLRQETQYF. The DNA for the CDR3 is TGTGCCAGCAGTCCACCGGGACTGAGACAAGAGACCCAGTACTTC.

This clone has a count of ten or more. The gene calls are TRBV10-2 and TRBJ2-7; 7 nucleotides align to TRBD2. After removal of 4 bases from V and 5 bases from J, the junction contained 8 bases not matched to a gene. CDR1 and CDR2 (germline): WSHSY, SAAADI. The CDR3 sequence is 14 residues long. For the CDR3, the DNA is TGCGCCAGCAGTGTGGCGGGAGTACCAGACGAGCAGTACTTC. It yields the protein CASSVAGVPDEQYF.

This clone occurred many times. The chain is built from TRBV6-4 and TRBJ1-5; 8 nucleotides match TRBD1. The germline V gene has CDR1 MRHNA and CDR2 SNTAGT. V lost 4 bases, J lost 5 bases, and 10 bases stayed unmatched. The length of the CDR3 is 16 residues. The CDR3 region is CASSAAGGQAHQPQHF. CDR3 bases: TGTGCCAGCAGTGCCGCTGGGGGACAGGCGCATCAGCCCCAGCATTTT.

The gene calls are TRBV5-1 and TRBJ2-5, with 7 bases identical to TRBD1. Germline V gene sequence: CDR1 SGHRS, CDR2 YFSETQ. Germline trimming cut 3 bases from V and 2 bases from J; bases unmatched to any gene: 10. The CDR3 length is 16 residues. The CDR3 protein is CASSWQGQLTQETQYF. As DNA, the CDR3 is TGCGCCAGCAGCTGGCAGGGACAGTTGACACAAGAGACCCAGTACTTC.

The rearrangement joins TRBV30 to TRBJ2-5; D is ambiguous. CDR3 size: 12 residues. V lost 2 bases, J lost 3 bases, and 7 bases lay in between. CDR1 and CDR2 (germline): GTSNPN, SVGIG (reference sequence). Here the CDR3 DNA reads TGTGCCTGGAGTCCCTTAAAAGAGACCCAGTACTTC. Amino acids: CAWSPLKETQYF.

V is TRBV30 and J is TRBJ2-7; a possible D gene is TRBD1 (6 bases). The ends were cut back, 1 base at V and 9 bases at J, with 16 bases in the middle. The germline gives CDR1 GTSNPN, CDR2 SVGIG (reference sequence). This CDR3 spans 13 amino acids. CDR3: CAWSDREGEAQYF. The DNA of the CDR3 is TGTGCCTGGAGTGACAGGGAAGGAGAGGCGCAGTACTTC.

This clone was observed at least ten times. The chain is built from TRBV6-5 and TRBJ1-4, with 7 nucleotides matching TRBD1. CDR3 length: 15 residues. With 4 bases clipped from V and 4 bases from J, the junction kept 6 bases outside the gene matches. Germline V gene lookup returns CDR1 MNHEY and CDR2 SVGAGI. Written as DNA, the CDR3 is TGTGCCAGCAGTTCAGGGGGAGCAGGTAATGAAAAACTGTTTTTT. It translates to CASSSGGAGNEKLFF.

The chain joins TRBV7-2 to TRBJ2-3, with TRBD2 identical over 10 bases. The CDR3 is 15 residues long. CDR1 is SGHTA and CDR2 is FQGNSA in the germline V gene. V was pared by 6 bases and J by 4 bases, with 7 bases of the junction left unmatched. CDR3 in amino acids: CASRLAGVLADTQYF. CDR3 bases: TGTGCCAGCAGGCTAGCGGGAGTTCTGGCAGATACGCAGTATTTT.

This clone occurred a few times. The chain is built from TRBV6-5 and TRBJ1-2; TRBD1 agrees at 8 bases. The germline V gene has CDR1 MNHEY and CDR2 SVGAGI. V lost 6 bases to trimming and J lost 8 bases; unmatched junction nucleotides: 14. The CDR3 is made up of 15 amino acids. The CDR3 nucleotides read TGTGCCAGCAGGCAACAGGGGACAGGCCACAGGGGCTACACCTTC. As protein: CASRQQGTGHRGYTF.

This clone was counted at least ten times. DNA of the CDR3: TGTGCCAGTAGTCCCACCGTCGGCAGGTGGAGTGAAAAACTGTTTTTT. Translating gives CASSPTVGRWSEKLFF. V usage is TRBV19 and J usage is TRBJ1-4; D call uncertain. V was clipped by 5 bases and J by 7 bases, with 20 bases between them. The V gene's germline CDR1 is LNHDA and CDR2 SQIVND (reference sequence). The CDR3 runs to 16 residues.

In its sample, this clone was seen many times. The chain has TRBV25-1 and TRBJ1-1, with D perhaps matching TRBD1 (5 bases). The CDR3 is 12 amino acids. The V end lost 8 bases, the J end lost 8 bases, and 15 bases lay between the germline ends. Germline V gene sequence: CDR1 MGHDK, CDR2 SYGVNS. The CDR3 coding sequence is TGTGCCAGCTTTGCGGACACGGCCGAAGCTTTCTTT. Translating it yields CASFADTAEAFF. The entire variable domain, with the rest obtained from reference TRBV25-1 and TRBJ1-1, is as follows: EADIYQTPRYLVIGTGKKITLECSQTMGHDKMYWYQQDPGMELHLIHYSYGVNSTEKGDLSSESTVSRIRTEHFPLTLESARPSHTSQYLCASFADTAEAFFGQGTRLTVV.

In this sample, this clone turned up many times. V usage is TRBV4-1 and J usage is TRBJ2-1, with D tentatively TRBD1 (6 bases). There are 14 residues in the CDR3. V was clipped by 1 base and J by 10 bases, with 14 bases between them. The germline gives CDR1 MGHRA, CDR2 YSYEKL. The CDR3 loop reads CASSQGQGSKEQFF. The CDR3 DNA is TGCGCCAGCAGCCAAGGGCAGGGGTCGAAGGAGCAGTTCTTC.

There are many counts of this clone. The V call is TRBV6-1, the J call TRBJ2-3; D unclear. Germline V gene data show CDR1 as MNHNS and CDR2 as SASEGT. There are 14 residues in the CDR3. V lost 0 bases and J 6 bases, leaving 10 bases between the germline ends. The CDR3 here is CASSEAGPQDTQYF. CDR3 nucleotides: TGTGCCAGCAGTGAAGCAGGTCCTCAGGATACGCAGTATTTT.